Listed below are T cell receptor beta chains from one sample, sequenced in a study of T cell responses to AZD1222 COVID-19 vaccine. The repertoire was sequenced with immunoSEQ multiplex PCR; TCRdb's copy has only in-frame clones and lacks some. The sample lists approximately 160,000 clones, roughly nine tenths occurring once. The sample consisted of peripheral blood, taken on day 0 of AZD1222 vaccination. The source of these receptors is an adult in good health. The CDR3 runs from the conserved cysteine through the conserved F or W. D genes are given only for firm matches. Expanded clones get a size class; other rows say once, few or many, or leave the size out.

clone size	D gene	V gene	J gene	CDR3 protein
.	TRBD1	TRBV2	TRBJ1-1	CASAGQARGTEAFF
.	.	TRBV15	TRBJ2-3	CATSTVRIADTQYF
.	.	TRBV18	TRBJ1-1	CASSTYRDTLYTEAFF
.	.	TRBV9	TRBJ2-6	CASSEGSGANVLTF
.	.	TRBV2	TRBJ1-4	CASTKTRAIEKLFF
.	.	TRBV19	TRBJ1-2	CASSMSGVGGYTF
.	TRBD1	TRBV11-3	TRBJ2-1	CASSLGQGNWLNEQFF
.	TRBD2	TRBV6-1	TRBJ2-3	CASSGDRRGAGGIRTDTQYF
.	.	TRBV4-1	TRBJ2-1	CASSQVGGVYNEQFF
.	TRBD2	TRBV11-2	TRBJ2-7	CASSLDWGASGISYEQYF
.	.	TRBV5-1	TRBJ2-7	CASSSLLEAGSYEQYF
.	.	TRBV9	TRBJ1-4	CASSPSWVGEKLFF
.	TRBD2	TRBV27	TRBJ2-3	CASSLRPSGTDTQYF
.	TRBD1	TRBV5-1	TRBJ2-2	CASSPDRDGELFF
.	.	TRBV5-1	TRBJ2-7	CASSLNRLGEQYF
.	.	TRBV5-6	TRBJ1-2	CASSPPGAALNYGYTF
.	.	TRBV2	TRBJ1-5	CASSFGGRVNQPQHF
few	.	TRBV7-8	TRBJ1-1	CASSLFIGRGATEAFF
.	.	TRBV6-2/TRBV6-3	TRBJ2-1	CASSYSMAVSSYNEQFF
.	.	TRBV7-4	TRBJ2-7	CETHRPEGPTLEQYF
.	.	TRBV20-1	TRBJ1-2	CSAGALSGYTF
.	.	TRBV5-1	TRBJ1-2	CASSLAPGGYTF
.	TRBD2	TRBV6-5	TRBJ2-7	CASSYRGTSGTYEQYF
.	.	TRBV3-1/TRBV3-2	TRBJ2-1	CASSQAYNEQFF
.	.	TRBV12-3/TRBV12-4	TRBJ1-1	CASGFGPRAEAFF
.	.	TRBV3-1/TRBV3-2	TRBJ2-3	CASSPFPRSTDTQYF
.	TRBD1	TRBV27	TRBJ1-2	CASSPSMDRGRGGYTF
once	TRBD2	TRBV7-7	TRBJ2-5	CASSVASGRLETQYF
.	.	TRBV6-5	TRBJ1-2	CASSPTANYGYTF